This entry describes one T cell receptor (beta chain). The V gene lost 1 base and the J gene lost 5 bases, with 20 bases spanning the gap. There are 17 residues in the CDR3. CDR1 and CDR2 (germline): MDHEN, SYDVKM. The sample comes from a study of blood T cell repertoires in COVID-19. Measured with immunoSEQ multiplex PCR; TCRdb has only the in-frame clones, and not every one. The sample includes more than 95,000 clones, roughly 80% of them seen just once. The genes are TRBV28 and TRBJ2-5, with D perhaps matching TRBD2 (6 bases). The clonotype comes from a man aged 45-60 years with acute or convalescent COVID-19. The sequenced sample was peripheral blood. CDR3 bases: TGTGCCAGCAGTTTATATGGTGAATCGGGAGATGGGGAGACCCAGTACTTC. It specifies CASSLYGESGDGETQYF.